These 9 T cell receptor beta chains originate from one sample sequenced in a study of blood T cell repertoires in COVID-19. Sequencing was performed with immunoSEQ multiplex PCR; in TCRdb, only in-frame clones are kept and a portion is missing. The profile covers roughly 280,000 clones, with around nine tenths appearing a single time and around 11% taken by the ten largest. Sequencing input: peripheral blood. These receptors came from a woman in her twenties or thirties with COVID-19, enrolled during active disease.

This chain uses TRBV5-4 with TRBJ2-1; 9 bases map to TRBD2. The CDR3 has 17 amino acids. Germline CDR1 is SGHNT and CDR2 is YYREEE (reference sequence). With 1 base clipped from V and 7 bases from J, the junction kept 12 bases outside the gene matches. For the CDR3, the DNA is TGTGCCAGCAGCTTGTCCAACACCGCGGGAGGGCGAAATGAGCAGTTCTTC. Amino acid sequence: CASSLSNTAGGRNEQFF.

The J gene is TRBJ1-1, the V gene TRBV2, with 8 positions matching TRBD1. Germline CDR1 reads SNHLY; CDR2 reads FYNNEI. CDR3 size: 15 residues. Trimming took 6 bases from V and 0 from J; bases not matched to a gene: 6. The CDR3 region is CASRLTGGMNTEAFF. CDR3 coding DNA: TGTGCCAGCAGGCTAACAGGGGGAATGAACACTGAAGCTTTCTTT.

This clone was observed a few times. The V gene is TRBV5-5, the J gene TRBJ1-5; TRBD1 aligns across 9 bases. The ends lost 1 base at V and 5 bases at J; junction bases unmatched: 4. Germline V gene data show CDR1 as SGHKS and CDR2 as YYEKEE (reference sequence). The CDR3 length is 15 residues. The CDR3 DNA reads as TGTGCCAGCAGCTTGAGGGGACAGGGACATCAGCCCCAGCATTTT. Protein sequence: CASSLRGQGHQPQHF.

This chain connects TRBV28 to TRBJ1-4; tentatively, D is TRBD1 (5 bases). Germline V CDR1 and CDR2: MDHEN, SYDVKM. CDR3 length equals 13 residues. V lost 7 bases to trimming and J lost 8 bases, with 14 bases between them. The CDR3 region is CASTPGGNEKLFF. For the CDR3, the DNA is TGTGCCAGCACCCCGGGGGGAAACGAAAAACTGTTTTTT.

This chain uses TRBV18 with TRBJ1-2, with D unresolved. V lost 2 bases and J lost 3, with 10 bases in between. Germline V lookup: CDR1 KGHSH, CDR2 LQKENI. This CDR3 contains 14 residues. For the CDR3, the DNA is TGTGCCAGCTCACCAGAGGGAGTTTACTATGGCTACACCTTC. Translating it yields CASSPEGVYYGYTF. The full variable domain, in which reference TRBV18 and TRBJ1-2 provide the parts outside the CDR3, is NAGVMQNPRHLVRRRGQEARLRCSPMKGHSHVYWYRQLPEEGLKFMVYLQKENIIDESGMPKERFSAEFPKEGPSILRIQQVVRGDSAAYFCASSPEGVYYGYTFGSGTRLTVV.

This chain links TRBV27 with TRBJ1-6; no clear D. The V gene's germline CDR1 is MNHEY and CDR2 SMNVEV (reference sequence). Deletions cut 2 bases from V and 14 bases from J, with 13 bases between. The CDR3 length is 13 residues. In DNA, the CDR3 is TGTGCCAGCAGTTTACTAGCGGGCTTGGCCCTCCACTTT. Translation: CASSLLAGLALHF.

The rearrangement links TRBV5-1 to TRBJ2-5; the match to TRBD2 covers 7 bases. V dropped 4 bases and J dropped 4; count of bases not matched to a gene: 10. Germline CDR1 and CDR2: SGHRS and YFSETQ. The CDR3 runs to 15 residues. The CDR3 is CASSRTGGQVETQYF. CDR3 bases: TGCGCCAGCAGCCGCACGGGAGGCCAAGTAGAGACCCAGTACTTC. The variable domain in full, completed from reference TRBV5-1 and TRBJ2-5, reads KAGVTQTPRYLIKTRGQQVTLSCSPISGHRSVSWYQQTPGQGLQFLFEYFSETQRNKGNFPGRFSGRQFSNSRSEMNVSTLELGDSALYLCASSRTGGQVETQYFGPGTRLLVL.

On this clone: One end of the junction does not line up with germline, which may come from a read error. The rearrangement uses TRBV5-5 and TRBJ1-2, with 7 nucleotides matching TRBD1. Per germline, CDR1 SGHKS and CDR2 YYEKEE (reference sequence). The CDR3 is 15 amino acids. This CDR3 is CTSSRQVDRLDGYTF. CDR3 bases: TGTACCAGCAGCCGTCAGGTGGACAGGCTCGATGGCTACACCTTC.

About this clone itself: The final CDR3 position lacks the conserved phenylalanine or tryptophan, pointing to a likely read error. The DNA is left out, because the CDR3 cannot be placed on it with certainty; the CDR3 is given as TCRdb lists it. This chain connects TRBV30 to TRBJ1-2. Termini included, the CDR3 measures 10 amino acids. Germline V gene data show CDR1 as GTSNPN and CDR2 as SVGIG (reference sequence). The CDR3 protein is CAWNPLGGFS.